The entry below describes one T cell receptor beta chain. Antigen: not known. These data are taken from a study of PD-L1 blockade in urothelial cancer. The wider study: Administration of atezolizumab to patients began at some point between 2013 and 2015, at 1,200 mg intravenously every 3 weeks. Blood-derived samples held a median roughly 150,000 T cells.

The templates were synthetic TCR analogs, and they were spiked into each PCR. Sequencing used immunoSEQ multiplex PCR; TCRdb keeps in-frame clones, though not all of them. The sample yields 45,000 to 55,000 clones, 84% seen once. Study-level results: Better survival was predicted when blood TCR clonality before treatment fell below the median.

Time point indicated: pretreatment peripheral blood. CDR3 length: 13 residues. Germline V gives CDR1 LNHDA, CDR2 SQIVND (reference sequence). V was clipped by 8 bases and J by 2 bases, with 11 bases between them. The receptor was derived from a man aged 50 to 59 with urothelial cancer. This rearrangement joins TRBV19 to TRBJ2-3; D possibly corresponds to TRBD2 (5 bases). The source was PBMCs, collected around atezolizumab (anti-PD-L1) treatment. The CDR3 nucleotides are TGTGCCAGTCACGGAGGCAACACAGATACGCAGTATTTT. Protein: CASHGGNTDTQYF.